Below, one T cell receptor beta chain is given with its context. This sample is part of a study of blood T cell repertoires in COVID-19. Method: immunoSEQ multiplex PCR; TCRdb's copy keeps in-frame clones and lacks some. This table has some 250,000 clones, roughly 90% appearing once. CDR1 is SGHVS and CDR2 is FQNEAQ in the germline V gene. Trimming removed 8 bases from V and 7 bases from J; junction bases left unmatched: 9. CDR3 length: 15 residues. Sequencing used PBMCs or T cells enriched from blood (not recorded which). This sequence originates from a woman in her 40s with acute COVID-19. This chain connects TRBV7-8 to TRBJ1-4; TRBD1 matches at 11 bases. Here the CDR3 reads CASGVHGTGGEKLFF. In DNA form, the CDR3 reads TGTGCCAGCGGGGTACACGGGACAGGGGGTGAAAAACTGTTTTTT.